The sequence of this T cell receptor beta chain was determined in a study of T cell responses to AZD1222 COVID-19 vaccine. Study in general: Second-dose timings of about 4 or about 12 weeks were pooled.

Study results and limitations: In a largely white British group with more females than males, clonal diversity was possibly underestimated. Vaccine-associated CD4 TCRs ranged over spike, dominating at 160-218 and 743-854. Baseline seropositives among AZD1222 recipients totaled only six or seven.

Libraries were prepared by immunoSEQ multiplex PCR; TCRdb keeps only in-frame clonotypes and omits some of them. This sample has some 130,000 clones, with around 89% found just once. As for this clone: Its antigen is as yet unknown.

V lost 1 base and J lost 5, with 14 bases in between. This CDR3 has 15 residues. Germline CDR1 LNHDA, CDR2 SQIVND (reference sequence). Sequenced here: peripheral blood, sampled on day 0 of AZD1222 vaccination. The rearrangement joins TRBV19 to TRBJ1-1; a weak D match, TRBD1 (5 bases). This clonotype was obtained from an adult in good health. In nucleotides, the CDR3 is TGTGCCAGTAGTATAGCTCAGGCAGGGAGGACTGAAGCTTTCTTT. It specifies CASSIAQAGRTEAFF.